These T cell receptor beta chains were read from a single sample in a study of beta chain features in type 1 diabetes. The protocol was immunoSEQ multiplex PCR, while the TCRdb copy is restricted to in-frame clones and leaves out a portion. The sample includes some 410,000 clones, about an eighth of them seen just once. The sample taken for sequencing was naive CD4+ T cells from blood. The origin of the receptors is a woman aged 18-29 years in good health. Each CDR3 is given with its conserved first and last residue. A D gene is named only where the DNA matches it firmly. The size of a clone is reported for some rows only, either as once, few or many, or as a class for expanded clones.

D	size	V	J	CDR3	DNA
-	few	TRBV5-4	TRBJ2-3	CASSPGTRRSTDTQYF	TGTGCCAGCAGTCCCGGGACACGAAGAAGCACAGATACGCAGTATTTT
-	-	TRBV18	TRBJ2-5	CASSPQSQETQYF	TGTGCCAGCTCACCACAGTCCCAAGAGACCCAGTACTTC
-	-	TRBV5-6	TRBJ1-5	CASSPGGAGNQPQHF	TGTGCCAGCAGCCCGGGAGGGGCGGGCAATCAGCCCCAGCATTTT
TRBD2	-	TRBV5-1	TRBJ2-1	CASSLGLAFYNEQFF	TGCGCCAGCAGCTTGGGACTAGCGTTTTACAATGAGCAGTTCTTC
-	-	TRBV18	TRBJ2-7	CASSLGRSSYEQYF	TGTGCCAGCTCTCTGGGTCGATCCTCCTACGAGCAGTACTTC
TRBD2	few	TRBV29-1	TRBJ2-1	CSLVPGLATSSYNEQFF	TGCAGCCTCGTCCCGGGACTAGCGACGAGCTCCTACAATGAGCAGTTCTTC
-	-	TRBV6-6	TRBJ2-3	CASRLTTDTQYF	TGTGCCAGCAGACTGACCACAGATACGCAGTATTTT
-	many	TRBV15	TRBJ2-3	CATSRDSVLTDTQYF	TGTGCCACCAGCAGGGACAGCGTACTCACAGATACGCAGTATTTT
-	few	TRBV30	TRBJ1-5	CAWSVPQGPQHF	TGTGCCTGGAGTGTACCACAGGGTCCCCAGCATTTT
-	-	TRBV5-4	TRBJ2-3	CASSAGALDTQYF	TGTGCCAGCAGCGCCGGGGCGTTAGATACGCAGTATTTT
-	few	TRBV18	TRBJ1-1	CASSPRTVNTEAFF	TGTGCCAGCTCACCACGGACAGTGAACACTGAAGCTTTCTTT
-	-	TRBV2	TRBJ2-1	CAGRDSYNEQFF	TGTGCCGGGCGGGACTCCTACAATGAGCAGTTCTTC
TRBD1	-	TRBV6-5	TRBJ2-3	CASSFRTGADTQYF	TGTGCCAGCAGTTTCCGGACAGGGGCAGATACGCAGTATTTT
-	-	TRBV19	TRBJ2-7	CASSIQGRDSYEQYF	TGTGCCAGTAGTATTCAGGGAAGGGACTCCTACGAGCAGTACTTC
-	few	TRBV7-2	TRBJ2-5	CASSLVGGLQETQYF	TGTGCCAGCAGCTTAGTGGGAGGCCTCCAAGAGACCCAGTACTTC
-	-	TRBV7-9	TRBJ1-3	CASSRAAGNTIYF	TGTGCCAGCAGCCGGGCTGCTGGAAACACCATATATTTT
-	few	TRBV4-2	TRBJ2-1	CASSQDRQGEQFF	TGTGCCAGCAGCCAAGATCGTCAGGGCGAGCAGTTCTTC
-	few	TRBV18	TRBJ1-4	CASSPTALNEKLFF	TGTGCCAGCTCACCGACAGCGCTTAATGAAAAACTGTTTTTT
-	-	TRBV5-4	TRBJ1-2	CASSFGDSQYGYTF	TGTGCCAGCAGCTTCGGCGACAGCCAATATGGCTACACCTTC
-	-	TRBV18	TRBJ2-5	CASSPGETQYF	TGTGCCAGCTCACCAGGCGAGACCCAGTACTTC
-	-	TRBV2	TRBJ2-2	CASSGLVVGELFF	TGTGCCAGCAGTGGGCTCGTCGTCGGGGAGCTGTTTTTT
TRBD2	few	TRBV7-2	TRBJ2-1	CASSFASSGRAHNEQFF	TGTGCCAGCAGCTTCGCCTCTAGCGGGAGAGCTCACAATGAGCAGTTCTTC
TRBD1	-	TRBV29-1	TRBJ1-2	CSALQGSTNYGYTF	TGCAGCGCGCTACAGGGGAGCACTAACTATGGCTACACCTTC
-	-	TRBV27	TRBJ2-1	CASSSKSLGLNEQFF	TGTGCCAGCAGTTCGAAGTCCCTAGGGTTGAATGAGCAGTTCTTC
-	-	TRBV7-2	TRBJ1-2	CASSLALEYGYTF	TGTGCCAGCAGCTTGGCCCTCGAGTATGGCTACACCTTC
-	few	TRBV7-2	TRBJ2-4	CASSSETLIAKNIQYF	TGTGCCAGCAGCTCAGAGACATTAATAGCCAAAAACATTCAGTACTTC
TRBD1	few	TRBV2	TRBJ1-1	CASSARTGVTEAFF	TGTGCCAGCAGTGCTCGGACAGGGGTCACTGAAGCTTTCTTT
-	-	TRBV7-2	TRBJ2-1	CASSLGQNNEQFF	TGTGCCAGCAGCTTAGGACAGAACAATGAGCAGTTCTTC
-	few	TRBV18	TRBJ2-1	CASSPGAVYNEQFF	TGTGCCAGCTCACCAGGAGCGGTCTACAATGAGCAGTTCTTC
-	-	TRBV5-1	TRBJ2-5	CASSLVESETQYF	TGCGCCAGCAGCTTGGTGGAGAGCGAGACCCAGTACTTC
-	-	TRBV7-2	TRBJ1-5	CASTEGRGNQPQHF	TGTGCCAGCACAGAGGGCCGGGGCAATCAGCCCCAGCATTTT
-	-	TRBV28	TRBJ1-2	CATDWGGGGYTF	TGTGCCACCGACTGGGGGGGTGGCGGCTACACCTTC
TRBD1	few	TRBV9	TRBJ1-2	CASSVGGRGDYGYTF	TGTGCCAGCAGCGTCGGCGGCAGGGGGGACTATGGCTACACCTTC
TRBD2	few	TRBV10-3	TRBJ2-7	CAISEALAGGYEQYF	TGTGCCATCAGTGAAGCGCTAGCGGGAGGCTACGAGCAGTACTTC
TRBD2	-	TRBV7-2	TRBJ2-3	CASSLRTSGDSTDTQYF	TGTGCCAGCAGCCTTCGGACTAGCGGGGACTCCACAGATACGCAGTATTTT
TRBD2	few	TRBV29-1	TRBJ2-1	CSVVRTSGHSSYNEQFF	TGCAGCGTTGTTAGGACTAGCGGGCACAGCTCCTACAATGAGCAGTTCTTC
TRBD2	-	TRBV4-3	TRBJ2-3	CASSPRTSADTQYF	TGCGCCAGCAGCCCCCGGACTAGTGCAGATACGCAGTATTTT
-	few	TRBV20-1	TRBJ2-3	CSASTQDTQYF	TGCAGTGCTAGTACGCAGGATACGCAGTATTTT
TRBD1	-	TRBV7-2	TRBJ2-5	CASSTWTGQETQYF	TGTGCCAGCAGCACCTGGACAGGACAAGAGACCCAGTACTTC
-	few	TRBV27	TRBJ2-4	CASPQEGNIQYF	TGTGCCAGCCCCCAAGAGGGAAACATTCAGTACTTC